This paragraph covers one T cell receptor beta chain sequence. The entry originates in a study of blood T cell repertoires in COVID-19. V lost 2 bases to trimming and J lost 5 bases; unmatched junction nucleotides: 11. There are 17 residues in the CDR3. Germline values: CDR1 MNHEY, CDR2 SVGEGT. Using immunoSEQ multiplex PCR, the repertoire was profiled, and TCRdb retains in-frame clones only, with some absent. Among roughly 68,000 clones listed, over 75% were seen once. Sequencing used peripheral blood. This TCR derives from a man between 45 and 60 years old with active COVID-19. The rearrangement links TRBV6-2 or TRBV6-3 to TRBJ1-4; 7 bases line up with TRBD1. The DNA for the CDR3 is TGTGCCAGCAGTTACACCGTAGGGGACAGAAAAAATGAAAAACTGTTTTTT. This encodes CASSYTVGDRKNEKLFF.